This T cell receptor (beta chain) came from a study of chemoradiotherapy in HPV16-positive cancers. About this clone itself: Antigen specificity is unknown. The junction departs from germline at one end; a sequencing error may be responsible.

Over chemoradiotherapy, repertoires were sampled more than once. Whole-study findings and limits: During treatment, candidate HPV-specific clones and E7-related motifs expanded in tumor. Better recurrence-free survival went with HPV-responsive T-cell expansion in HPV16-positive patients. Only a couple of HPV16-positive patients supplied the functional HPV-specificity definition.

The CDR3 spans 13 residues. The germline CDR1 and CDR2 sequences are SGHRS and YFSETQ. Sequencing was performed with immunoSEQ multiplex PCR; in TCRdb, only in-frame clones are kept and a portion is missing. The table shows some 30,000 clones, with more than 75% occurring only once. The sample consisted of blood, taken from a patient who underwent chemoradiotherapy. The TCR comes from a human donor with HPV-associated anogenital cancer. J is TRBJ1-1 and V is TRBV5-1; a weak D match, TRBD1 (5 bases). CDR3 loop: CASSLAGGTPGIF. The CDR3 nucleotides are TGCGCCAGCAGCTTGGCCGGAGGGACCCCCGGGATCTTT.